One sample yielded the 6 T cell receptor beta chains listed below, sequenced in a study of blood T cell repertoires in COVID-19. The repertoire was sequenced with immunoSEQ multiplex PCR; TCRdb's copy has only in-frame clones and lacks some. The sample carries 200,000 to 250,000 clones, approximately 78% recorded once. Sequenced sample: peripheral blood. These receptors all come from a woman of 80 years or more with COVID-19, enrolled during active disease.

The chain carries TRBV7-8 and TRBJ1-2, with D possibly TRBD1 on 6 matching bases. V was trimmed by 4 bases and J by 8 bases, leaving 14 bases between them. CDR1 and CDR2 from the germline V gene are SGHVS and FQNEAQ. The CDR3 consists of 13 residues. CDR3 amino acids: CASSWGTGRGYTF. CDR3 DNA sequence: TGTGCCAGCAGCTGGGGAACAGGGAGAGGCTACACCTTC.

The chain combines TRBV19 with TRBJ1-1; D is uncertain. Germline CDR1 reads LNHDA; CDR2 reads SQIVND (reference sequence). There are 14 residues in the CDR3. V lost 8 bases, J lost 1 base, and 14 bases lay in between. The CDR3 reads CASLHPTSNTEAFF. The CDR3 DNA reads as TGTGCCAGTCTCCACCCAACATCGAACACTGAAGCTTTCTTT.

V gene TRBV3-1 (or the pseudogene TRBV3-2) combines with J gene TRBJ2-3; 10 bases line up with TRBD2. This CDR3 is built from 16 residues. From germline, CDR1 is LGHDT and CDR2 YNNKEL (reference sequence). Trimming at V came to 2 bases and at J to 3 bases, leaving 5 bases not matched to a gene. Written as DNA, the CDR3 is TGTGCCAGCAGCCAAACCGTAGCGGGGGGTACAGATACGCAGTATTTT. Its protein product is CASSQTVAGGTDTQYF.

This clone was detected once. The chain combines TRBV5-5 with TRBJ1-3; TRBD1 aligns across 9 bases. CDR1 is SGHKS and CDR2 is YYEKEE in the germline V gene (reference sequence). The CDR3 runs to 15 residues. The V and J ends lost 1 base and 2 bases, in that order; junction bases with no gene match: 1. The DNA for the CDR3 is TGTGCCAGCAGCTTGACAGGGGGCGCTGGAAACACCATATATTTT. This encodes CASSLTGGAGNTIYF.

The J gene is TRBJ1-2, the V gene TRBV7-3; possible D gene TRBD1, 6 bases. The germline CDR1 and CDR2 sequences are SGHTA and FQGTGA. The CDR3 spans 13 residues. Trimming left V 8 bases short and J 8 bases short, with 18 bases between. In DNA, the CDR3 is TGTGCCAGCTCGGACAGCGTCCGAGGAGGCTACACCTTC. Translated, it gives CASSDSVRGGYTF.

The gene calls are TRBV4-3 and TRBJ1-5; 8 nucleotides line up with TRBD1. Germline V gene sequence: CDR1 LGHNA, CDR2 YSLEER. V lost 6 bases to trimming and J lost 3 bases; unmatched junction nucleotides: 7. CDR3 length equals 15 residues. This chain's CDR3 is CASSPGTGYNQPQHF. The DNA of the CDR3 is TGCGCCAGCAGTCCCGGGACAGGATACAATCAGCCCCAGCATTTT.